This T cell receptor beta chain was captured by sequencing in a study of T-cell memory formation after mild COVID-19. Study summary: Clusters of TCRs were largely donor specific.

The CDR3 totals 15 residues. Germline V gene lookup returns CDR1 SGHDN and CDR2 FVKESK. With 3 bases clipped from V and 6 bases from J, the junction kept 6 bases outside the gene matches. Study-level findings and limits: From day 15 to 85, contracting clones were balanced between CD4 and CD8, whereas later expanders leaned toward CD4+.

TCRdb used MiXCR to reprocess the 5' RACE reads, holding one entry per CDR3 protein. The data contain hundreds of thousands of distinct CDR3 sequences, approximately 27% of them singletons. As concerns this clonotype: Its antigen is still unknown.

The gene calls are TRBV14 and TRBJ2-2; 8 bases map to TRBD1. The sequenced sample was PBMCs or a T cell subset sorted from them (not recorded which). This receptor was obtained from an adult woman who had mild COVID-19 (a few samples of this study predate the infection). Cell type and time point are not known. CDR3 residues: CASSHQTGESGELFF. The CDR3 coding sequence is TGTGCCAGCAGCCACCAGACAGGGGAGTCCGGGGAGCTGTTTTTT. Combining the CDR3 with reference TRBV14 and TRBJ2-2 gives the whole variable domain EAGVTQFPSHSVIEKGQTVTLRCDPISGHDNLYWYRRVMGKEIKFLLHFVKESKQDESGMPNNRFLAERTGGTYSTLKVQPAELEDSGVYFCASSHQTGESGELFFGEGSRLTVL.